This TCR beta chain comes out of a study of vaccination effects on CD4 cells after COVID-19. Study information: Supplemented with roughly 9 IU/ml IL-2 and 8 to 10 ug/ml peptides, a few million PBMC per well were kept in culture.

Around day 10 of culture, CD4+ T cells were separated out. Vaccine recipients lacked prior SARS-CoV-2 infection and had negative nucleocapsid antibodies. Half-medium changes using IL-2 medium occurred on days 3 and 7. A word on this clone: Antigen unknown.

TCRdb's copy holds only in-frame clones and misses some; the assay was immunoSEQ multiplex PCR. The sample lists around 70,000 clones, more than 70% seen once, with roughly 2% in the top ten. Findings of the study overall: Marked clonal contraction of infection- and vaccine-induced clones was seen late after vaccination.

The clonotype comes from a human donor who received a COVID-19 vaccine. The sequenced sample was CD4+ T cells from PBMCs cultured without peptide, obtained before COVID-19 vaccination.

The CDR3: CASSRSNTDTQYF. The CDR3, as DNA: TGTGCCAGCAGTCGTTCTAACACAGATACGCAGTATTTT. This chain joins TRBV7-9 and TRBJ2-3; no clear D. Trimming pared 6 bases from V and 2 bases from J, leaving 9 bases between. The V gene's germline CDR1 is SEHNR and CDR2 FQNEAQ (reference sequence). CDR3 length: 13 residues.